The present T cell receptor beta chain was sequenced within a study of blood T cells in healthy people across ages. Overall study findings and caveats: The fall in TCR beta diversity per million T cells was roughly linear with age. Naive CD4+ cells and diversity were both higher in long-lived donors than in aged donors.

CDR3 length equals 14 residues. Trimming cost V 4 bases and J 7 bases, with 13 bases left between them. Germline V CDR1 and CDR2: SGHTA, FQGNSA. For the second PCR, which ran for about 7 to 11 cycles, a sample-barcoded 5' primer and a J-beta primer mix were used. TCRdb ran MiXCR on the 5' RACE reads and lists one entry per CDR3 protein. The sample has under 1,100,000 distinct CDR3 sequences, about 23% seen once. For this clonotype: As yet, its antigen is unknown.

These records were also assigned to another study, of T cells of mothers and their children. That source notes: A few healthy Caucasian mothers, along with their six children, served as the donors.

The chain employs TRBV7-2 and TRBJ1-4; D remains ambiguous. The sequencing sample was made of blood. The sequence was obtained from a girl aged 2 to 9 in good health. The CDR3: CASSSKSKGEKLFF. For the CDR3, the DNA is TGTGCCAGCAGCTCGAAGTCTAAGGGTGAAAAACTGTTTTTT.